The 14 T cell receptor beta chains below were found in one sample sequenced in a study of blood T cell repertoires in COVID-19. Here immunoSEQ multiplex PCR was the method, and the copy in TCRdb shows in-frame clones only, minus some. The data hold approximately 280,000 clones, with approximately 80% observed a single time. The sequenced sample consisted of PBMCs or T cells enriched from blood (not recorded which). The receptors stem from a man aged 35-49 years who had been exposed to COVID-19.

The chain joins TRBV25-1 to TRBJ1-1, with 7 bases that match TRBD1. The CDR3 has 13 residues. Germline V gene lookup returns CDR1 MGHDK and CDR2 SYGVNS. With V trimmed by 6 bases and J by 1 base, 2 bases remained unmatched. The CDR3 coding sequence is TGTGCCAGCAGAGGGACAGAGAACACTGAAGCTTTCTTT. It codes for CASRGTENTEAFF. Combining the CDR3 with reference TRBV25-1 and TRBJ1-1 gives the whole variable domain EADIYQTPRYLVIGTGKKITLECSQTMGHDKMYWYQQDPGMELHLIHYSYGVNSTEKGDLSSESTVSRIRTEHFPLTLESARPSHTSQYLCASRGTENTEAFFGQGTRLTVV.

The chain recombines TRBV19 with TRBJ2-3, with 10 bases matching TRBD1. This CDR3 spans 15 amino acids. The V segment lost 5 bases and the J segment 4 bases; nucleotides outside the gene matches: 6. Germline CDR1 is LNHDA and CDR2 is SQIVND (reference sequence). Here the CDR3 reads CASSELTGGSDTQYF. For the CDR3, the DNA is TGTGCCAGTAGTGAGTTGACAGGGGGCTCAGATACGCAGTATTTT.

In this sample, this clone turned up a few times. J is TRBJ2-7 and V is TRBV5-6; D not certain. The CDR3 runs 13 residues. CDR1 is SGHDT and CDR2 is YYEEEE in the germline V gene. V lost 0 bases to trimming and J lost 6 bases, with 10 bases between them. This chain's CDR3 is CASSLGRNGEQYF. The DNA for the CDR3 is TGTGCCAGCAGCTTGGGTAGAAATGGCGAGCAGTACTTC. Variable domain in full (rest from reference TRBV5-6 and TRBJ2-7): DAGVTQSPTHLIKTRGQQVTLRCSPKSGHDTVSWYQQALGQGPQFIFQYYEEEERQRGNFPDRFSGHQFPNYSSELNVNALLLGDSALYLCASSLGRNGEQYFGPGTRLTVT.

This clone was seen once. CDR3 residues: CASSPGQGMYTF. CDR3 nucleotides: TGTGCCAGCAGCCCGGGACAGGGGATGTACACCTTC. The V and J genes are TRBV7-9 and TRBJ1-2, with 10 bases aligning to TRBD1. Germline values: CDR1 SEHNR, CDR2 FQNEAQ (reference sequence). This CDR3 spans 12 amino acids. J gave up 11 bases and V 5 bases, and 5 bases lay outside the gene matches.

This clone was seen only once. The CDR3 reads CSGGDGGNTEAFF. Written as DNA, the CDR3 is TGCAGCGGAGGGGACGGGGGGAACACTGAAGCTTTCTTT. The chain recombines TRBV29-1 with TRBJ1-1; D is possibly TRBD1 (5 bases). CDR3 size: 13 residues. Germline V gene sequence: CDR1 SQVTM, CDR2 ANQGSEA. The ends were cut back, 7 bases at V and 1 base at J, with 13 bases in the middle.

CDR3 DNA: TGTGCCAGCAGTTCCGGGGAAGGCTATGGCTACACCTTC. It is translated as CASSSGEGYGYTF. The chain recombines TRBV27 with TRBJ1-2; unclear D gene. The V end was cut by 4 bases, the J end by 4 bases, with 10 bases between. The CDR3 consists of 13 residues. Germline V gives CDR1 MNHEY, CDR2 SMNVEV (reference sequence).

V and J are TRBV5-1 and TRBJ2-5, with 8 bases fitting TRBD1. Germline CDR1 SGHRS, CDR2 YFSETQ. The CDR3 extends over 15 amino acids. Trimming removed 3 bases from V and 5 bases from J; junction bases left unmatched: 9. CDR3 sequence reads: CASSYSGTGIETQYF. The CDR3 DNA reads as TGCGCCAGCAGCTACTCCGGGACAGGCATCGAGACCCAGTACTTC.

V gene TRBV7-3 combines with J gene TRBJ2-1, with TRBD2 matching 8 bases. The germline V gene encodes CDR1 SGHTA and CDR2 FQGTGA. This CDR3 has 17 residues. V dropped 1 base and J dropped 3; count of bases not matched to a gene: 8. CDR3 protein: CASSLSGLAGNYNEQFF. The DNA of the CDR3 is TGTGCCAGCAGCTTAAGTGGACTAGCCGGAAACTACAATGAGCAGTTCTTC.

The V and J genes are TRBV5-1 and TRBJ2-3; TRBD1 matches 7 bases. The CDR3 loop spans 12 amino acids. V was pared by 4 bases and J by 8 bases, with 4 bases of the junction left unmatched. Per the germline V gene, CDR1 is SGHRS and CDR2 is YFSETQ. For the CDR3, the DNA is TGCGCCAGCAGCCCGGACAGGACTACGCAGTATTTT. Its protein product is CASSPDRTTQYF.

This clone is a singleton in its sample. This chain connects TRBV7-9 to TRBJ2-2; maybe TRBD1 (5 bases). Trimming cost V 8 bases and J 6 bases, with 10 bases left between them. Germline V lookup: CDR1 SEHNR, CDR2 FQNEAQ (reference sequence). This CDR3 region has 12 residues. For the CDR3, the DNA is TGTGCCAGCGTACAGGACCCCGGGGAGCTGTTTTTT. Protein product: CASVQDPGELFF.

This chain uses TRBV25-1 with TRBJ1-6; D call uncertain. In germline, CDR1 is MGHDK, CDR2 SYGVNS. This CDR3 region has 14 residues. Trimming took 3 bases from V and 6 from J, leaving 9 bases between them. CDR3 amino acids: CASSDGLLNSPLHF. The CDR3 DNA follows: TGTGCCAGCAGTGACGGACTTCTTAATTCACCCCTCCACTTT.

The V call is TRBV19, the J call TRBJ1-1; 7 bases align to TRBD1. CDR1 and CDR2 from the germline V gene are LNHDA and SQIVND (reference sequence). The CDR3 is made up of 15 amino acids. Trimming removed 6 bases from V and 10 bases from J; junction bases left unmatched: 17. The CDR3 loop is CASSSKQHRGFGAFF. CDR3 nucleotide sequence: TGTGCCAGTAGCTCGAAGCAGCACAGGGGTTTCGGAGCTTTCTTT. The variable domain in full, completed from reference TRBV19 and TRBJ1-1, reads DGGITQSPKYLFRKEGQNVTLSCEQNLNHDAMYWYRQDPGQGLRLIYYSQIVNDFQKGDIAEGYSVSREKKESFPLTVTSAQKNPTAFYLCASSSKQHRGFGAFFGQGTRLTVV.

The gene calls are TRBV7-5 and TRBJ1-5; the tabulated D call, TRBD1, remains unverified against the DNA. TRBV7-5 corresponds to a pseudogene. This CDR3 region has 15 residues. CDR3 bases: TGTGTCAGAAGCCAAAGGACAGGGACCAATCAGCCCCAGCATTTT. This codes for CVRSQRTGTNQPQHF.

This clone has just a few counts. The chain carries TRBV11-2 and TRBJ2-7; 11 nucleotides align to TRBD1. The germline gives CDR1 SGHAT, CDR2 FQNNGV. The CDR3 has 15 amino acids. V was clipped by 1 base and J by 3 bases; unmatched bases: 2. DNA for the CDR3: TGTGCCAGCAGCTTAGGGACAGGGGGCCTCTACGAGCAGTACTTC. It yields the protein CASSLGTGGLYEQYF.